These 2 T cell receptor beta chains share one sample of origin, sequenced in a study of beta chain features in type 1 diabetes. As every portion of the isolated RNA was reverse transcribed, the sequencing read expressed TCRB transcripts. Repertoires were generated with immunoSEQ multiplex PCR, while TCRdb's copy carries only in-frame clones and drops some. Of under 400,000 clones in the sample, 20% were seen once. The source material was naive CD4+ T cells from blood. The receptors come from a woman between 18 and 30 years old in good health.

The table lists this clone with a few counts. V usage is TRBV15 and J usage is TRBJ2-1; tentative D call: TRBD1 (6 bases). V gave up 2 bases and J gave up 4 bases, with 12 bases separating them. From germline, CDR1 is LNHNV and CDR2 YYDKDF (reference sequence). This CDR3 is built from 15 residues. The DNA for the CDR3 is TGTGCCACCAGCAGACCCGGGACACCTTACAATGAGCAGTTCTTC. This codes for CATSRPGTPYNEQFF.

J is TRBJ1-2 and V is TRBV29-1; no reliable D call. Trimming removed 0 bases from V and 4 bases from J, with 6 bases in between. The length of the CDR3 is 12 residues. Germline CDR1 is SQVTM and CDR2 is ANQGSEA. The CDR3 loop reads CSVEDHGYGYTF. The CDR3 region has the DNA TGCAGCGTTGAAGATCACGGCTATGGCTACACCTTC.